This T cell receptor beta chain originates from a study of T cell repertoires in cytomegalovirus infection. From the reads, TCRdb called clonotypes with MiXCR, one entry per CDR3 protein. The top ten hold around 9.3% of the sample, which has 400,000 or so distinct CDR3 sequences, 15% to 20% seen once. This clonotype was observed at least ten times. The sequenced sample was PBMCs. This receptor was taken from a human donor in good health (CMV status not recorded). Some clones in this sample may be carry-over from other donors' samples.

CDR3 DNA sequence: TGTGCCAGCAGCTTAGTGGAAACCGGAGGGCCCTACAATGAGCAGTTCTTC. Its translation is CASSLVETGGPYNEQFF. V and J are TRBV7-2 and TRBJ2-1; D possibly corresponds to TRBD2 (6 bases). Looked up from germline, CDR1 is SGHTA and CDR2 is FQGNSA. V lost 1 base, J lost 2 bases, and 15 bases lay in between. CDR3 length: 17 residues.